A selection of T cell receptor beta chains follows, all from one sample in a study of T-cell reconstitution after alpha-beta-depleted transplantation in children. One entry per CDR3 protein results from TCRdb running MiXCR on the PCR reads. The sample has about 610,000 distinct CDR3 sequences, about 10% seen once. The specimen comprised PBMCs from the stem cell graft donor, sampled from the stem cell graft. Receptors originate from a human donor who donated a stem cell graft to a child with acute myeloid leukemia. CDR3s include the opening cysteine and the closing phenylalanine or tryptophan. A D gene is named only where the DNA matches it firmly. Some rows mark clone size as missing; the rest say once, few, many or name a class of expanded clone.

v_gene	d_gene	j_gene	abundance	CDR3aa	CDR3nt
TRBV29-1	-	TRBJ2-5	many	CSVALSTTETQYF	TGCAGCGTCGCATTGAGTACAACAGAGACCCAGTACTTC
TRBV7-9	-	TRBJ2-5	many	CASSLDYGETQYF	TGTGCCAGCAGCCTGGACTACGGCGAGACCCAGTACTTC
TRBV20-1	TRBD2	TRBJ2-1	few	CSARLSGRGFYNEQFF	TGCAGTGCTAGACTGAGCGGGAGGGGATTTTACAATGAGCAGTTCTTC
TRBV15	-	TRBJ2-7	-	CAAGDGEQYF	TGTGCCGCCGGGGACGGGGAGCAGTACTTC
TRBV3-1	-	TRBJ1-1	few	CASKGEVTEAFF	TGTGCCAGCAAAGGCGAGGTCACTGAAGCTTTCTTT
TRBV7-2	-	TRBJ2-1	many	CASSSALAVAYNEQFF	TGTGCCAGCAGCTCCGCATTGGCGGTCGCCTACAATGAGCAGTTCTTC
TRBV24-1	TRBD2	TRBJ2-5	-	CATSGGLAPGETQYF	TGTGCCACCAGTGGTGGACTAGCCCCGGGGGAGACCCAGTACTTC
TRBV10-3	-	TRBJ2-2	few	CAISGLTGAGELFF	TGTGCCATCAGTGGGTTGACAGGAGCCGGGGAGCTGTTTTTT
TRBV7-9	-	TRBJ1-1	few	CASSLIEPNTEAFF	TGTGCCAGCAGCTTAATTGAGCCGAACACTGAAGCTTTCTTT
TRBV27	TRBD2	TRBJ2-5	few	CASSSQGLGGGTQYF	TGTGCCAGCAGTTCCCAGGGACTAGGAGGAGGGACCCAGTACTTC